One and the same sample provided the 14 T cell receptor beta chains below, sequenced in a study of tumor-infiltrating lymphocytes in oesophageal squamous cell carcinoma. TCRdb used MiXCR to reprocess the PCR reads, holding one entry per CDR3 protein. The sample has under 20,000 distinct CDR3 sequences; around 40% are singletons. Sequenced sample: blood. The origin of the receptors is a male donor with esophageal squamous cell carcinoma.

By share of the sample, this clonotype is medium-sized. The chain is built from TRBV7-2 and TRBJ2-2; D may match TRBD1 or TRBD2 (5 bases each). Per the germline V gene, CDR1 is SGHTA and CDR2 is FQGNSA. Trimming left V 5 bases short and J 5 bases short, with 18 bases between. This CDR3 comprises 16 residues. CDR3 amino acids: CASSRRNLAGTGELFF. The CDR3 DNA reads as TGTGCCAGCAGCCGTCGGAATCTAGCAGGGACCGGGGAGCTGTTTTTT.

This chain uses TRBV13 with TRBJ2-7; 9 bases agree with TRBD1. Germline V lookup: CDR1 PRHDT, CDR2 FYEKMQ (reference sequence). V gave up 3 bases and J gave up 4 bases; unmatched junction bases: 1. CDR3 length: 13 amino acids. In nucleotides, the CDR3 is TGTGCCAGCAGCTTGGACAGGGGTTACGAGCAGTACTTC. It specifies CASSLDRGYEQYF. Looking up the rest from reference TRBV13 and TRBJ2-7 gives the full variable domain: AAGVIQSPRHLIKEKRETATLKCYPIPRHDTVYWYQQGPGQDPQFLISFYEKMQSDKGSIPDRFSAQQFSDYHSELNMSSLELGDSALYFCASSLDRGYEQYFGPGTRLTVT.

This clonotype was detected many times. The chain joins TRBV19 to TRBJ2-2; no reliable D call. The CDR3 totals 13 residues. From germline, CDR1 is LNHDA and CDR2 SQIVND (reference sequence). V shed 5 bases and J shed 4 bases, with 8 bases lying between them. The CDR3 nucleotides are TGTGCCAGTAGTGGACGGCTCACCGGGGAGCTGTTTTTT. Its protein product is CASSGRLTGELFF.

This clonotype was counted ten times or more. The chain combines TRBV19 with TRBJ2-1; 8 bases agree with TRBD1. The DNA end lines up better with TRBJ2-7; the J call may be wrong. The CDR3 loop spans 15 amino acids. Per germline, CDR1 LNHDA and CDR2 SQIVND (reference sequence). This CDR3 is CASSRLTGASYEQYF. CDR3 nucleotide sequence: TGTGCCAGTAGCCGACTGACAGGGGCCTCCTACGAGCAGTACTTC.

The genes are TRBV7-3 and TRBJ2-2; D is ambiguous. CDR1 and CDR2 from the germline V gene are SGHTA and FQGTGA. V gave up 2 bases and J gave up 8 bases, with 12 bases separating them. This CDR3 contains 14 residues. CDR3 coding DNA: TGTGCCAGCAGCTTAGGCCAGCCTACGGGGGAGCTGTTTTTT. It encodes CASSLGQPTGELFF. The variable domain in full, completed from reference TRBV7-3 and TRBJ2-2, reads GAGVSQTPSNKVTEKGKYVELRCDPISGHTALYWYRQSLGQGPEFLIYFQGTGAADDSGLPNDRFFAVRPEGSVSTLKIQRTERGDSAVYLCASSLGQPTGELFFGEGSRLTVL.

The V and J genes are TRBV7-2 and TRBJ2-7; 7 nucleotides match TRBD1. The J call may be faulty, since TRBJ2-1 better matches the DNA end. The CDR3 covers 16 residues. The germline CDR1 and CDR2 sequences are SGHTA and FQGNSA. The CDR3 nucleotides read TGTGCCAGCAGCACCCCCACAGGGGCCTCCTACAATGAGCAGTTCTTC. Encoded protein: CASSTPTGASYNEQFF.

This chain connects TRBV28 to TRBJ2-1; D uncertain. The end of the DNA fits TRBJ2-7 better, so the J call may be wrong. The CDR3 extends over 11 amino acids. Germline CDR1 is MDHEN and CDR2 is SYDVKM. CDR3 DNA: TGTGCCAGCAGTAATTTGTACGAGCAGTACTTC. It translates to CASSNLYEQYF.

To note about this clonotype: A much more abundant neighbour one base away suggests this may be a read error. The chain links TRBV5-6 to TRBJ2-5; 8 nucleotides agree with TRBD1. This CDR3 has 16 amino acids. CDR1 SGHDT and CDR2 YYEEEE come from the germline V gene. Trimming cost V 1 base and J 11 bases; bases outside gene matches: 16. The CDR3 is CASSLLGQGAYNEQYF. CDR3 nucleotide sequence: TGTGCCAGCAGCTTGTTAGGGCAGGGGGCCTACAATGAGCAGTACTTC. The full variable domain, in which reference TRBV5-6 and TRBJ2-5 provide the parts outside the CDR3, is DAGVTQSPTHLIKTRGQQVTLRCSPKSGHDTVSWYQQALGQGPQFIFQYYEEEERQRGNFPDRFSGHQFPNYSSELNVNALLLGDSALYLCASSLLGQGAYNEQYFGPGTRLLVL.

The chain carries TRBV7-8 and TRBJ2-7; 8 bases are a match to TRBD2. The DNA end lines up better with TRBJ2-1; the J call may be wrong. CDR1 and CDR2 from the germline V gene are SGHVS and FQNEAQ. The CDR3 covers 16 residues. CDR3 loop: CASSLASGRSYNEQFF. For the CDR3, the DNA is TGTGCCAGCAGCTTAGCGAGCGGGAGATCCTACAATGAGCAGTTCTTC.

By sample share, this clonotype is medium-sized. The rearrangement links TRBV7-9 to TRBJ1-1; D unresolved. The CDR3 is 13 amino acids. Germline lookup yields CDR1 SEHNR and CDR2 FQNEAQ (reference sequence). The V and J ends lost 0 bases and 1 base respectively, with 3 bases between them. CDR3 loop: CASSLAPNTEAFF. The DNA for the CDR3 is TGTGCCAGCAGCTTAGCTCCGAACACTGAAGCTTTCTTT.

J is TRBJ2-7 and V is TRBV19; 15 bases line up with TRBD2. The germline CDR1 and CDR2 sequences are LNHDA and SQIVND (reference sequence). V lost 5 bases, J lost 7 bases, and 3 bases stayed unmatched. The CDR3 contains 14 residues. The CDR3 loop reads CASSVGLAGGEQYF. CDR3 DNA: TGTGCCAGTAGTGTGGGACTAGCGGGAGGTGAGCAGTACTTC.

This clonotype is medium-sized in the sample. The chain's CDR3 is CASSEASVRIYEQYF. CDR3 in DNA: TGTGCCAGCAGTGAAGCTAGCGTCCGGATCTACGAGCAGTACTTC. V and J are TRBV6-1 and TRBJ2-7, with D possibly being TRBD2 (5 bases). The CDR3 totals 15 residues. Germline V gene lookup returns CDR1 MNHNS and CDR2 SASEGT. Trimming removed 0 bases from V and 3 bases from J, with 12 bases in between.

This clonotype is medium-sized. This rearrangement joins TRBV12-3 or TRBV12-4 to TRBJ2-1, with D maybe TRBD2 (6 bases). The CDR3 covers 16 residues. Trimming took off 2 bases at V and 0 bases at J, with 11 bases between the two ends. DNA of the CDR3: TGTGCCAGCAGTTTATGGGGGGAGAGCTCCTACAATGAGCAGTTCTTC. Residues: CASSLWGESSYNEQFF.

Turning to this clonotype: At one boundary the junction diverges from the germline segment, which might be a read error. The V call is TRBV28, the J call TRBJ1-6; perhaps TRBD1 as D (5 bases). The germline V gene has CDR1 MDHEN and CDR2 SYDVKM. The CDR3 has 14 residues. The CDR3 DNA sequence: TGTGCCAGCAGGTCGGGGGACCTTAATTTACCCCTCCACTTT. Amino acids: CASRSGDLNLPLHF.